This T cell receptor beta chain was identified during a study of glioma-infiltrating T cells after dendritic cell vaccination. Looked up from germline, CDR1 is MNHEY and CDR2 is SVGAGI. Trimming cost V 7 bases and J 6 bases, with 19 bases left between them. The CDR3 covers 15 residues. Sequenced by immunoSEQ multiplex PCR; TCRdb stores in-frame clones only, minus some. This sample has tens of thousands of clones; 65% to 90% occur once, and the top ten carry roughly 8.2%. V and J are TRBV6-5 and TRBJ1-5; the D gene is possibly TRBD1 (5 bases). This receptor was taken from a human donor with glioblastoma. The sequencing used blood, collected before dendritic cell vaccination. CDR3 bases: TGTGCCAGCAAATCCGGGGGAGGTTTCGGTCAGCCCCAGCATTTT. Amino acids: CASKSGGGFGQPQHF.